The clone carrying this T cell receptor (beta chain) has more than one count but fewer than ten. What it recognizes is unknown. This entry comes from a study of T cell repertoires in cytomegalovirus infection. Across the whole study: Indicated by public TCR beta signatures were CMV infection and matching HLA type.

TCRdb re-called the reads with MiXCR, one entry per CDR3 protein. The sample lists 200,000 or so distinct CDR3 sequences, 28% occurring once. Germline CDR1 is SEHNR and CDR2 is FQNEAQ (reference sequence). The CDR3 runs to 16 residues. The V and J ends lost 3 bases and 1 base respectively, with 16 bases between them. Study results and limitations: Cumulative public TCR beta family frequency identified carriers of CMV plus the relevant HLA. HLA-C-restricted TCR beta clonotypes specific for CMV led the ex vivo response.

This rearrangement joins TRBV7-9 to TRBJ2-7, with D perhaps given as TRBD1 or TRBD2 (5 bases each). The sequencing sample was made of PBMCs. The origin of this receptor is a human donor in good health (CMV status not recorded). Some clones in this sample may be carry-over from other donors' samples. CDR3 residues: CASSLRGQDGSYEQYF. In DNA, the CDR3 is TGTGCCAGCAGCTTGAGGGGTCAGGACGGATCCTACGAGCAGTACTTC. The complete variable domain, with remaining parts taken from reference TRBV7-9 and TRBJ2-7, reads DTGVSQNPRHKITKRGQNVTFRCDPISEHNRLYWYRQTLGQGPEFLTYFQNEAQLEKSRLLSDRFSAERPKGSFSTLEIQRTEQGDSAMYLCASSLRGQDGSYEQYFGPGTRLTVT.